These T cell receptor beta chains were read from a single sample in a study of regulatory T cells in long-lasting Graves disease. One entry per CDR3 protein results from TCRdb running MiXCR on the multiplex PCR reads. The data show approximately 400,000 distinct CDR3 sequences, with roughly a quarter seen just once and roughly 26% held by the top ten. The input for sequencing was peripheral blood mononuclear cells (PBMCs), taken when the disease was refractory, from a patient treated with antithyroid drugs. The receptor set was obtained from a female donor with Graves disease. Both conserved end residues are part of each CDR3. The D gene is left open where the match is weak.

v_call	j_call	cdr3_length	d_call	cdr3_aa
TRBV4-1	TRBJ2-7	16	TRBD2	CASSLMTSGSRDEQYF
TRBV20-1	TRBJ2-7	14	.	CSARSGTSDIEQYF
TRBV12-3/TRBV12-4	TRBJ2-7	13	.	CTSSLGQIYEQYF
TRBV2	TRBJ2-3	14	.	CASSDRDFTDTQYF
TRBV15	TRBJ2-7	15	.	CATSRDLAGSYEQYF
TRBV25-1	TRBJ1-1	14	.	CASSEPGIETEAFF
TRBV6-1	TRBJ2-7	16	TRBD2	CASRKGTSGGSYEQYF
TRBV5-1	TRBJ1-2	14	.	CASSLADAPDGYTF
TRBV5-1	TRBJ1-1	14	TRBD1	CASTPGQRDTEAFF
TRBV29-1	TRBJ1-1	17	TRBD1	CSVKGGPNRQGSSEAFF
TRBV29-1	TRBJ1-1	13	TRBD1	CSARTGDFTEAFF
TRBV4-2	TRBJ2-5	18	TRBD2	CASSQDQELAGGGETQYF
TRBV30	TRBJ1-2	14	.	CALRQVPSNYGYTF
TRBV18	TRBJ2-7	16	TRBD2	CASSPPGLAGGNEQYF
TRBV5-1	TRBJ2-7	14	.	CASSLGSGAYEQYF
TRBV6-9	TRBJ1-1	15	.	CASSYGLGGFTEAFF